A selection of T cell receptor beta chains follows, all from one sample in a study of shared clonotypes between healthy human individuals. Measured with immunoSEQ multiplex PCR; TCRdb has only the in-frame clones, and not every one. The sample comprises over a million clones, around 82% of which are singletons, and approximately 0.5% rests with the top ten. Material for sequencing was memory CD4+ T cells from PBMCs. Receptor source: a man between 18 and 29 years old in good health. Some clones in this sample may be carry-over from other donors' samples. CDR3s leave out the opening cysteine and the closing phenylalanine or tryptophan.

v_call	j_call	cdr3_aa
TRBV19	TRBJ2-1	ASSTTYNEQF
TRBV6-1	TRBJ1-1	ASRDRGEAF
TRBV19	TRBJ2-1	AAGGPGYNEQF
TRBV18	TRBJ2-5	ASSPQGYQEAQY
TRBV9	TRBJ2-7	ASSFTGTSLYEQY
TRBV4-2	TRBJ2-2	ASSQVLAGVLGNTGELF
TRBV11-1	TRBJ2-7	ASSVGAGIYYEQY
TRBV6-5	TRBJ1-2	ASGTVEGYGYT
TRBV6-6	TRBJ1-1	ASYDRPNTEAF
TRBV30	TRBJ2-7	AWSGAGPHKY
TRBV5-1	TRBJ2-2	ASSPGLAATGELF
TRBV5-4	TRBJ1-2	ASSPLRGRGGYT
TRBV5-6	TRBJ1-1	ASIQLQGRGGTEAF
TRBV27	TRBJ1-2	ASYPPDRPNYGYT
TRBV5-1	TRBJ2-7	ASSSGQGFYEQY
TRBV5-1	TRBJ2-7	ASNRDRASYEQY
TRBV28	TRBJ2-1	ASQTSGSKDEQF
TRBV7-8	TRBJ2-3	ASSHPLRDTDTQY
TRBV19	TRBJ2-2	ASRTSGQNTGELF
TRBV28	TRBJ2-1	ASSIVNNEQF
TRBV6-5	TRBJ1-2	ASRGQGLNGYT
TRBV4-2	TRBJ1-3	ASTWQGRAGNTIY
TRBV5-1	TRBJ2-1	ASRSGTSGRDRNEQF
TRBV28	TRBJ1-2	ASSSGQGAYYGYT
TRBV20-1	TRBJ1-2	SAGTYGYT
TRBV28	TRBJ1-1	ASSFRQARRYNMNTEAF
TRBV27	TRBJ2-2	ASTLSWPAGTGELF
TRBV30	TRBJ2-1	AWSVWGLAGNNEQF
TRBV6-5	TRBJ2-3	ASSKDRGPGDTQY
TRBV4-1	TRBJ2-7	ASSQHTRADRSYEQY
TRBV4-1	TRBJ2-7	ASSQGQTRGRGGEQY
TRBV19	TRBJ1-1	ASSIAGGITEAF
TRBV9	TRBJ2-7	ASSRGPGYSYEQY
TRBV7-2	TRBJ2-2	ASSSHPGELF
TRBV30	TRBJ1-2	AWGSDYGYT
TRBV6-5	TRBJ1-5	ASSYSRGNQPQH
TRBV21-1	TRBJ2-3	ASSIGWDWVTDTQY
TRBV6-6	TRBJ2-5	ASSYDGAGGDQY
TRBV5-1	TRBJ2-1	ASRFTSDSYNEQF
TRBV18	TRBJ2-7	ASSLTRGTSSYEQY
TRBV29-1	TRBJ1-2	SPSSGVDGYT
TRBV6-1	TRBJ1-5	ASSEIVGVLGQPQH